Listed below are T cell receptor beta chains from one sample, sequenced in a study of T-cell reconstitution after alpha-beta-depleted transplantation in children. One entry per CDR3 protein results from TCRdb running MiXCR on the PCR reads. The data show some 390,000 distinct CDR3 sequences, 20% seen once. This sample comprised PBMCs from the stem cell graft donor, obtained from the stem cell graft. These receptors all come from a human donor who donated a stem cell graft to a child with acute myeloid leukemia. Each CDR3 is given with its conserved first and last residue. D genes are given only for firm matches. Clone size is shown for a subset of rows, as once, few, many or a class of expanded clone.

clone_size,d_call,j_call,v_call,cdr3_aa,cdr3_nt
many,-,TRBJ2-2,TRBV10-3,CAISGGRDTGELFF,TGTGCCATCAGTGGAGGACGGGACACCGGGGAGCTGTTTTTT
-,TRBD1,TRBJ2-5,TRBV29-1,CSVEGVGQGAQYGQETQYF,TGCAGCGTTGAAGGGGTGGGACAGGGGGCCCAATACGGCCAAGAGACCCAGTACTTC
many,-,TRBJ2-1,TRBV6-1,CASSERQYNEQFF,TGTGCCAGCAGTGAAAGACAATACAATGAGCAGTTCTTC
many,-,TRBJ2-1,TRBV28,CASRNSGEQFF,TGTGCCAGCAGAAATAGCGGTGAGCAGTTCTTC
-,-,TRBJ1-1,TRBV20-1,CSARIAGTEMNTEAFF,TGCAGTGCTAGAATAGCCGGGACCGAAATGAACACTGAAGCTTTCTTT
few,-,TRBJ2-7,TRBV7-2,CASSPIRVPYEQYF,TGTGCCAGCAGCCCAATCAGGGTTCCCTACGAGCAGTACTTC
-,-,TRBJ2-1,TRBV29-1,CSVELSEQFF,TGCAGCGTTGAACTATCAGAGCAGTTCTTC
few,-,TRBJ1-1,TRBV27,CASSLYSSRGTEAFF,TGTGCCAGCAGTTTATATAGCTCCCGGGGCACTGAAGCTTTCTTT
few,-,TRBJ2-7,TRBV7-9,CASSLKGGGEQYF,TGTGCCAGCAGCTTAAAGGGAGGAGGCGAGCAGTACTTC
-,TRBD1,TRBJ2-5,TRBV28,CASSPVGAGGETQYF,TGTGCCAGCAGTCCCGTGGGGGCAGGGGGAGAGACCCAGTACTTC
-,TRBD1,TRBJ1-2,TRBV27,CASSRQGADSYGYTF,TGTGCCAGCAGTAGACAGGGGGCCGACTCCTATGGCTACACCTTC